The 8 T cell receptor beta chains reported below all come from one sample, sequenced in a study of human T cells and chemical hapten exposure. TCRdb ran MiXCR on the RACE reads and lists one entry per CDR3 protein. The table includes about 340,000 distinct CDR3 sequences, around 7% detected once. Regarding time point: patch test 1, 2 weeks after DPC sensitization. As for treatment: therapeutic diphenylcyclopropenone sensitization with weekly scalp DPC. Source: whole blood, taken in connection with sensitization to the hapten diphenylcyclopropenone (DPC). Receptor source: a woman aged 18-29 years with alopecia areata. Some clones in this sample may be carry-over from other donors' samples.

Comments on this clonotype: A read error may explain this, as a much larger clone is one base away. The chain combines TRBV13 with TRBJ2-3, with 7 bases lining up with TRBD1. The CDR3 is 15 amino acids. Germline assignment: CDR1 PRHDT and CDR2 FYEKMQ (reference sequence). DNA for the CDR3: TGTACCAGCAGCACCCGGGACAGCCTAACAGATACGCAGTATTTT. Translating it yields CTSSTRDSLTDTQYF.

This clonotype was seen more than once but under ten times. The J gene is TRBJ2-6, the V gene TRBV20-1; D not certain. The CDR3 is 17 residues long. CDR1 and CDR2 (germline): DFQATT, SNEGSKA (reference sequence). Trimming removed 1 base from V and 4 bases from J, with 17 bases in between. This CDR3 reads CSARGIESPGGANVLTF. The CDR3 DNA reads TGCAGTGCTAGAGGCATAGAGTCCCCCGGAGGGGCCAACGTCCTGACTTTC.

This clonotype appeared a few times. The CDR3 DNA follows: TGTGCCAGCAAGGCAGTGAGCTCCTACGAGCAGTACTTC. It encodes CASKAVSSYEQYF. V is TRBV2 and J is TRBJ2-7, with unresolved D. The CDR3 loop spans 13 amino acids. Germline V CDR1 and CDR2: SNHLY, FYNNEI. Between the trimmed V and J ends, which lost 7 bases and 0 bases, there was a span of 10 bases. Filled out from reference TRBV2 and TRBJ2-7, the complete variable domain reads EPEVTQTPSHQVTQMGQEVILRCVPISNHLYFYWYRQILGQKVEFLVSFYNNEISEKSEIFDDQFSVERPDGSNFTLKIRSTKLEDSAMYFCASKAVSSYEQYFGPGTRLTVT.

This clonotype appeared many times. The rearrangement uses TRBV12-3 or TRBV12-4 and TRBJ2-3; TRBD1 matches at 9 bases. V shed 3 bases, J shed 3 bases, and the junction held 4 bases outside the gene matches. This CDR3 contains 15 residues. The CDR3 spells CASSFGDRATDTQYF. CDR3 nucleotide sequence: TGTGCCAGCAGTTTCGGGGACAGGGCGACAGATACGCAGTATTTT.

This clonotype was found many times. The V call is TRBV18, the J call TRBJ2-7; 8 bases align to TRBD1. The CDR3 is made up of 14 amino acids. Germline loops: CDR1 KGHSH, CDR2 LQKENI. V shed 5 bases, J shed 6 bases, and the junction held 9 bases outside the gene matches. CDR3 sequence: CASSYDRGGTEQYF. CDR3 nucleotide sequence: TGTGCCAGCTCATATGACAGGGGTGGTACCGAGCAGTACTTC.

This clonotype was detected only a few times. The gene calls are TRBV7-9 and TRBJ1-4; the D is unclear. Germline assignment: CDR1 SEHNR and CDR2 FQNEAQ (reference sequence). Trimming took 2 bases from V and 3 from J, leaving 4 bases between them. This CDR3 has 13 amino acids. Written as DNA, the CDR3 is TGTGCCAGCAGCTTACAGCCTAATGAAAAACTGTTTTTT. Translation: CASSLQPNEKLFF.

This clonotype has a count of ten or more. V and J are TRBV6-5 and TRBJ2-5, with D perhaps matching TRBD1 or TRBD2 (6 bases each). Trimming pared 10 bases from V and 3 bases from J, leaving 21 bases between. Germline CDR1 and CDR2: MNHEY and SVGAGI. This CDR3 is built from 15 residues. In DNA form, the CDR3 reads TGTGCCACGACCGTCAGGGGAGGAGGGAAAGAGACCCAGTACTTC. Amino acids: CATTVRGGGKETQYF.

This clonotype was seen a few times. This chain uses TRBV20-1 with TRBJ2-5; 9 nucleotides agree with TRBD1. The CDR3 covers 13 residues. Germline CDR1 is DFQATT and CDR2 is SNEGSKA (reference sequence). V was pared by 3 bases and J by 5 bases, with 4 bases of the junction left unmatched. CDR3 in amino acids: CSASGTGMETQYF. The CDR3 DNA sequence: TGCAGTGCTAGTGGGACAGGGATGGAGACCCAGTACTTC.